This T cell receptor beta chain was captured in a study of T-cell memory formation after mild COVID-19. CDR3 length: 12 residues. Germline loops: CDR1 SNHLY, CDR2 FYNNEI. V gave up 7 bases and J gave up 2 bases, with 9 bases separating them. TCR alpha and TCR beta cDNA libraries carrying sample barcodes and UMIs were produced by 5'RACE using constant-segment primers. TCRdb redid the calling of the 5' RACE reads with MiXCR, one entry per CDR3 protein. The repertoire holds 500,000 to 650,000 distinct CDR3 sequences, with less than 25% as singletons. Sequencing was performed on PBMCs or a T cell subset sorted from them (not recorded which). The V call is TRBV2, the J call TRBJ2-7; D remains unclear. The clonotype comes from an adult woman who had mild COVID-19 (a few samples of this study predate the infection). Cell type and time point are not known. For the CDR3, the DNA is TGTGCCAGCAAAGACATAACCTACGAGCAGTACTTC. As protein: CASKDITYEQYF.